This T cell receptor beta chain was sequenced in a study of shared clonotypes between healthy human individuals. V shed 10 bases and J shed 4 bases, with 16 bases lying between them. Germline loops: CDR1 SNHLY, CDR2 FYNNEI. CDR3 length: 13 residues. A single count supports this clone. Genomic DNA belonging to each subset was distributed in equal measure over several immunoSEQ plates. Generated by immunoSEQ multiplex PCR, the TCRdb table keeps only in-frame clones and is missing some. The table includes over a million clones, approximately 78% detected once. This clonotype was obtained from a man aged 18 to 29 in good health. Some clones in this sample may be carry-over from other donors' samples. The sample consisted of memory CD4+ T cells from PBMCs. Subset denoted: CD45RA-negative fraction. The chain has TRBV2 and TRBJ1-1; the D is unclear. CDR3 in amino acids: CATANSQLTEAFF. In DNA form, the CDR3 reads TGTGCCACCGCCAACAGCCAGCTCACTGAAGCTTTCTTT.